The 20 T cell receptor beta chains reported below all come from one sample, sequenced in a study of radiotherapy plus CTLA-4 blockade in lung cancer. The data were produced by immunoSEQ multiplex PCR, yet TCRdb's version contains in-frame clones alone and is incomplete. The repertoire consists of 42,000 or so clones, with about four fifths occurring once and the leading ten covering 23%. The sequencing here drew on peripheral blood, taken from a patient treated with radiotherapy plus ipilimumab. These receptors came from a human donor with non-small cell lung cancer that progressed on radiotherapy plus ipilimumab.

The chain carries TRBV7-9 and TRBJ2-5, with D unresolved. Germline lookup yields CDR1 SEHNR and CDR2 FQNEAQ (reference sequence). The CDR3 consists of 13 residues. The germline V and J ends were trimmed by 2 bases and 2 bases, with 6 bases remaining between them. This chain's CDR3 is CASSLKAQETQYF. The CDR3 region has the DNA TGTGCCAGCAGCTTAAAAGCACAAGAGACCCAGTACTTC.

The V gene is TRBV6-1, the J gene TRBJ1-4, with D possibly being TRBD1 (6 bases). CDR3 length: 12 amino acids. V lost 5 bases to trimming and J lost 12 bases, with 13 bases between them. Germline CDR1 is MNHNS and CDR2 is SASEGT. CDR3 sequence reads: CASSLGQFELFF. In DNA, the CDR3 is TGTGCCAGCAGTCTCGGACAGTTTGAACTGTTTTTT.

The V gene is TRBV7-2, the J gene TRBJ1-2; D unresolved. The CDR3 runs 14 residues. Trimming shortened V by 0 bases and J by 3 bases, and 8 bases separated the two germline ends. CDR1 is SGHTA, CDR2 FQGNSA, per germline. The CDR3 DNA is TGTGCCAGCAGCTTAGCCGGCAGGTACTATGGCTACACCTTC. It translates to CASSLAGRYYGYTF.

The V and J genes are TRBV7-2 and TRBJ1-1; 8 bases are shared with TRBD1. Germline values: CDR1 SGHTA, CDR2 FQGNSA. Losses at the gene ends were 0 bases for V and 1 base for J; bases not matched to a gene: 4. This CDR3 has 16 amino acids. CDR3 sequence reads: CASSLAWTGRNTEAFF. CDR3 coding DNA: TGTGCCAGCAGCTTAGCCTGGACAGGGAGGAACACTGAAGCTTTCTTT.

In its sample, this clone was seen once. This chain links TRBV25-1 with TRBJ2-1, with D possibly being TRBD1 (7 bases). The V end lost 8 bases, the J end lost 4 bases, and 18 bases lay between the germline ends. The CDR3 contains 15 residues. Germline V lookup: CDR1 MGHDK, CDR2 SYGVNS. This CDR3 reads CASSPRGTVYNEQFF. The DNA for the CDR3 is TGTGCCAGCTCCCCTCGGGGGACAGTTTACAATGAGCAGTTCTTC.

The V and J genes are TRBV9 and TRBJ2-3, with 11 bases aligning to TRBD2. The V gene end was trimmed by 3 bases and the J gene end by 2 bases; junction bases not matched to a gene: 11. Looked up from germline, CDR1 is SGDLS and CDR2 is YYNGEE. CDR3 size: 18 residues. Here the CDR3 DNA reads TGTGCCAGCAGCGCAGGAAGGGCTAGCGGGGGGTACACAGATACGCAGTATTTT. Encoded protein: CASSAGRASGGYTDTQYF.

CDR3 DNA sequence: TGTGCCAGCAGCTTACAGGATAGCAATCAGCCCCAGCATTTT. This translates into CASSLQDSNQPQHF. V usage is TRBV7-2 and J usage is TRBJ1-5; unclear D gene. The CDR3 loop spans 14 amino acids. Germline values: CDR1 SGHTA, CDR2 FQGNSA. V lost 2 bases, J lost 0 bases, and 5 bases lay in between. The whole variable domain, filled in from reference TRBV7-2 and TRBJ1-5, reads GAGVSQSPSNKVTEKGKDVELRCDPISGHTALYWYRQSLGQGLEFLIYFQGNSAPDKSGLPSDRFSAERTGGSVSTLTIQRTQQEDSAVYLCASSLQDSNQPQHFGDGTRLSIL.

A few counts support this clone. The chain combines TRBV6-4 with TRBJ2-3; TRBD2 agrees at 7 bases. The CDR3 extends over 15 amino acids. The V segment lost 0 bases and the J segment 1 base; nucleotides outside the gene matches: 1. Germline CDR1 and CDR2: MRHNA and SNTAGT. CDR3 residues: CASSDSSGGTDTQYF. The CDR3 DNA reads as TGTGCCAGCAGTGACTCGAGCGGGGGCACAGATACGCAGTATTTT.

The chain employs TRBV18 and TRBJ1-2; tentative D call: TRBD1 (6 bases). CDR1 KGHSH and CDR2 LQKENI come from the germline V gene. The CDR3 runs to 14 residues. The germline V and J ends were trimmed by 2 bases and 8 bases, with 15 bases remaining between them. CDR3 region: CASSPFDRMGGYTF. Here the CDR3 DNA reads TGTGCCAGCTCACCATTCGACAGGATGGGAGGCTACACCTTC.

The V and J genes are TRBV2 and TRBJ1-1, with D perhaps matching TRBD1 (5 bases). The germline CDR1 and CDR2 sequences are SNHLY and FYNNEI. V shed 3 bases and J shed 3 bases, with 11 bases lying between them. The CDR3 extends over 14 amino acids. The CDR3 DNA is TGTGCCAGCAGTGACAGGGTTCGGGACACTGAAGCTTTCTTT. It translates to CASSDRVRDTEAFF. The variable domain in full, completed from reference TRBV2 and TRBJ1-1, reads EPEVTQTPSHQVTQMGQEVILRCVPISNHLYFYWYRQILGQKVEFLVSFYNNEISEKSEIFDDQFSVERPDGSNFTLKIRSTKLEDSAMYFCASSDRVRDTEAFFGQGTRLTVV.

The J gene is TRBJ1-6, the V gene TRBV5-5; D unresolved. Germline loops: CDR1 SGHKS, CDR2 YYEKEE (reference sequence). The V and J ends lost 2 bases and 9 bases respectively, with 12 bases between them. The CDR3 loop spans 14 amino acids. The CDR3 is CASSFFPEGSPLHF. CDR3 nucleotide sequence: TGTGCCAGCAGCTTCTTTCCCGAGGGTTCACCCCTCCACTTT.

The gene calls are TRBV7-9 and TRBJ2-1, with 10 positions matching TRBD2. CDR3 length equals 19 residues. Trimming cost V 1 base and J 5 bases; bases outside gene matches: 14. Germline V gene sequence: CDR1 SEHNR, CDR2 FQNEAQ (reference sequence). The CDR3 DNA reads TGTGCCAGCAGCTTAGAGCAAAGTTGGACTAGCGGAGACAACAATGAGCAGTTCTTC. Protein product: CASSLEQSWTSGDNNEQFF.

V usage is TRBV4-2 and J usage is TRBJ2-3, with TRBD2 identical over 8 bases. V lost 0 bases and J lost 0; bases outside the gene matches: 11. Germline V gene data show CDR1 as LGHNA and CDR2 as YNFKEQ. The CDR3 runs to 19 residues. CDR3 in DNA: TGTGCCAGCAGCCAAGAGAGGAGACGGGGGGGCCTCAGCACAGATACGCAGTATTTT. Encoded protein: CASSQERRRGGLSTDTQYF.

This chain connects TRBV19 to TRBJ1-5; TRBD1 might be the D (5 bases). The CDR3 sequence is 14 residues long. The V and J ends lost 4 bases and 0 bases respectively, with 7 bases between them. Per germline, CDR1 LNHDA and CDR2 SQIVND (reference sequence). The CDR3 protein is CASSKQDSNQPQHF. The DNA for the CDR3 is TGTGCCAGTAGTAAACAGGATAGCAATCAGCCCCAGCATTTT.

The V gene is TRBV7-9, the J gene TRBJ2-1; TRBD2 aligns across 11 bases. CDR3 length equals 15 residues. Germline V CDR1 and CDR2: SEHNR, FQNEAQ (reference sequence). V gave up 3 bases and J gave up 7 bases; unmatched junction bases: 5. The CDR3 loop reads CASSFLAGGGNEQFF. CDR3 bases: TGTGCCAGCAGCTTCCTAGCGGGGGGTGGAAATGAGCAGTTCTTC.

This chain links TRBV11-3 with TRBJ2-3, with TRBD2 identical over 12 bases. V trimming: 5 bases; J trimming: 6 bases; junction bases outside the gene matches: 9. CDR3 length: 16 amino acids. Germline V gene lookup returns CDR1 SGHNT and CDR2 YENEEA. The CDR3 loop reads CASSRGGLAGRDTQYF. For the CDR3, the DNA is TGTGCCAGCAGCCGAGGCGGACTAGCGGGGCGGGATACGCAGTATTTT.

The J gene is TRBJ2-7, the V gene TRBV15, with 9 bases matching TRBD1. The CDR3 totals 14 residues. From germline, CDR1 is LNHNV and CDR2 YYDKDF (reference sequence). J was trimmed by 4 bases and V by 3 bases; bases with no gene match: 4. CDR3 in amino acids: CATSRPGQGYEQYF. CDR3 sequence (DNA): TGTGCCACCAGCAGGCCGGGACAGGGTTACGAGCAGTACTTC.

The sample holds a few counts of this clone. The V gene is TRBV23-1, the J gene TRBJ1-6, with 10 nucleotides matching TRBD1. TRBV23-1 is placed among ORFs of uncertain function. V dropped 4 bases and J dropped 0; count of bases not matched to a gene: 3. The CDR3 runs 17 residues. In DNA, the CDR3 is TGCGCCAGCAGTCTCGGGACAGGGGCCTCCTATAATTCACCCCTCCACTTT. Protein: CASSLGTGASYNSPLHF.

The chain recombines TRBV5-4 with TRBJ2-3, with 14 nucleotides matching TRBD2. V was clipped by 4 bases and J by 8 bases; unmatched bases: 6. CDR3 length: 15 residues. Germline lookup yields CDR1 SGHNT and CDR2 YYREEE (reference sequence). CDR3 nucleotide sequence: TGTGCCAGCAGCACACAGACTAGCGGGGGGGCTACGCAGTATTTT. As protein: CASSTQTSGGATQYF.

This clone came up once. The chain has TRBV6-1 and TRBJ1-1; 8 bases map to TRBD1. Germline lookup yields CDR1 MNHNS and CDR2 SASEGT. The ends lost 0 bases at V and 2 bases at J; junction bases unmatched: 11. The CDR3 contains 18 residues. The CDR3 loop is CASSEAGRGLVTNTEAFF. The DNA of the CDR3 is TGTGCCAGCAGTGAAGCGGGCAGGGGGCTCGTTACTAACACTGAAGCTTTCTTT.